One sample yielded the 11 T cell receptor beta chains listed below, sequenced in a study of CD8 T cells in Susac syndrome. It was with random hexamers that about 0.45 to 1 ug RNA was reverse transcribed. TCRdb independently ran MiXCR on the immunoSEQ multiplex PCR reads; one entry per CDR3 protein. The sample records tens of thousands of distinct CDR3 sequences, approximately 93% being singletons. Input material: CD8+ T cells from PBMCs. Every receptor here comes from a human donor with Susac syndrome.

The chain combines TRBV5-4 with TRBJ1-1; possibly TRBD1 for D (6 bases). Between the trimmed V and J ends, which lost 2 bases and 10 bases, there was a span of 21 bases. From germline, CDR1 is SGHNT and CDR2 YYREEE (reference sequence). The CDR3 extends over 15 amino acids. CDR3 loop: CASSLSSGGADGAFF. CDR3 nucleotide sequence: TGTGCCAGCAGCTTATCGTCGGGGGGGGCAGACGGAGCTTTCTTT.

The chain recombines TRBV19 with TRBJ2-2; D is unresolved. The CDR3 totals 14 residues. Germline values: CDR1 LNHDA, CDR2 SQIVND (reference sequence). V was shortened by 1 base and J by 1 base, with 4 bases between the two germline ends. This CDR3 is CASSIVGNTGELFF. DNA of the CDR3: TGTGCCAGTAGTATAGTAGGGAACACCGGGGAGCTGTTTTTT.

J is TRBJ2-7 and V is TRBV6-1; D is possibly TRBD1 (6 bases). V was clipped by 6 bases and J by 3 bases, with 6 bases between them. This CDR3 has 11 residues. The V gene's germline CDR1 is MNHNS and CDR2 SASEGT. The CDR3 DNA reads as TGTGCCAGCAGGGACAGCTACGAGCAGTACTTC. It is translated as CASRDSYEQYF.

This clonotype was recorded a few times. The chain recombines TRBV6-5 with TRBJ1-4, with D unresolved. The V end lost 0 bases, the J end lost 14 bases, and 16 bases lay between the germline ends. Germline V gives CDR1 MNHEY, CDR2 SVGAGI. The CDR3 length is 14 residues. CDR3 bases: TGTGCCAGCAGTTACTCGACTGATGGACGTGAGCTGTTTTTT. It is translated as CASSYSTDGRELFF.

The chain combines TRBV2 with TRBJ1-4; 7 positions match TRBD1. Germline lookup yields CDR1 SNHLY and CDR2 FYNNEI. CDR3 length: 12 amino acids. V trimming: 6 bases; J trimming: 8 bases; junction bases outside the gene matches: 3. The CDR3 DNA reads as TGTGCCAGCAGGCCAGGGGGAGAAAAACTGTTTTTT. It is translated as CASRPGGEKLFF.

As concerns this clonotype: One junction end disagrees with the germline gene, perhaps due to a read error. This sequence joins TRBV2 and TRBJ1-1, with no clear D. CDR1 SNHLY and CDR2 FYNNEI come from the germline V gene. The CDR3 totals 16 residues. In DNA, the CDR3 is TGTGCCAGCAGCCACCCTAGAAGCAGGCCGAACAGTGAAGCTTTCTTT. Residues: CASSHPRSRPNSEAFF. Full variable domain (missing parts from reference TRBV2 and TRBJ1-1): EPEVTQTPSHQVTQMGQEVILRCVPISNHLYFYWYRQILGQKVEFLVSFYNNEISEKSEIFDDQFSVERPDGSNFTLKIRSTKLEDSAMYFCASSHPRSRPNSEAFFGQGTRLTVV.

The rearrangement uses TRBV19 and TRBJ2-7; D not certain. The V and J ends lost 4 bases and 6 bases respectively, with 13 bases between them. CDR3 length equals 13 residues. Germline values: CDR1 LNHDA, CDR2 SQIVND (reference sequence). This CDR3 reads CASSNGPEAEQYF. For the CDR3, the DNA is TGTGCCAGTAGTAACGGGCCAGAGGCCGAGCAGTACTTC.

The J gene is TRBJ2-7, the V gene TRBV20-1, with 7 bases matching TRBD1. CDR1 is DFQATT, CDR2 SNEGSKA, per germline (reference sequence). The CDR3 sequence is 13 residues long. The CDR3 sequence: CRTLGQGVSEQYF. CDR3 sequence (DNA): TGCAGGACTTTGGGGCAGGGGGTGAGCGAGCAGTACTTC.

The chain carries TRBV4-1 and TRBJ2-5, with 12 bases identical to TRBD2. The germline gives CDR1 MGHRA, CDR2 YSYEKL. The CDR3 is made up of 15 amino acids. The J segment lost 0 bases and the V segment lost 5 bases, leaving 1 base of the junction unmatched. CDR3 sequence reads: CASSGLAGYQETQYF. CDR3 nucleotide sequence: TGCGCCAGCAGCGGACTAGCGGGGTACCAAGAGACCCAGTACTTC.

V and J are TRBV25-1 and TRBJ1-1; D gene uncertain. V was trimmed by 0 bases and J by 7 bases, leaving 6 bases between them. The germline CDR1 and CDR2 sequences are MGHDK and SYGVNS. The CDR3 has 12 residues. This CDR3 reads CASSEYAGEAFF. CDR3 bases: TGTGCCAGCAGTGAATATGCGGGTGAAGCTTTCTTT.

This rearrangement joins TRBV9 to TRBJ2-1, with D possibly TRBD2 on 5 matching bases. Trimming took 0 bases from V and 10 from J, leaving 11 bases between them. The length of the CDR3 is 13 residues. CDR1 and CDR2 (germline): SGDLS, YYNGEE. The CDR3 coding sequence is TGTGCCAGCAGCGTAGCGGGATCTAAGGAGCAGTTCTTC. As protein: CASSVAGSKEQFF. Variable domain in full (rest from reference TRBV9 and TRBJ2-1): DSGVTQTPKHLITATGQRVTLRCSPRSGDLSVYWYQQSLDQGLQFLIQYYNGEERAKGNILERFSAQQFPDLHSELNLSSLELGDSALYFCASSVAGSKEQFFGPGTRLTVL.